The clone carrying this T cell receptor beta chain was seen once. The V segment lost 2 bases and the J segment 5 bases; nucleotides outside the gene matches: 6. This CDR3 has 16 amino acids. Germline values: CDR1 SGHNT, CDR2 YYREEE (reference sequence). Naive-designated CD8 cells lacked CD45RO, were positively enriched for CCR7, and omitted terminally differentiated effector memory CD45RA+ cells. The data derive from a study of shared clonotypes between healthy human individuals. Method: immunoSEQ multiplex PCR; TCRdb's copy keeps in-frame clones and lacks some. This table holds about 2.1 million clones, about 94% found once.

The origin of this receptor is a man aged 18 to 30 in good health. Some clones in this sample may be carry-over from other donors' samples. Material: naive CD8+ T cells from PBMCs. The gene calls are TRBV5-4 and TRBJ2-5, with 13 nucleotides matching TRBD2. The DNA for the CDR3 is TGTGCCAGCAGCTTCGGGACTAGCGGGACTGGGGAGACCCAGTACTTC. It specifies CASSFGTSGTGETQYF.